The 26 T cell receptor beta chains reported below all come from one sample, sequenced in a study of OX40 agonist ivuxolimab in advanced cancers. The repertoire was sequenced with immunoSEQ multiplex PCR; TCRdb's copy has only in-frame clones and lacks some. The data show approximately 79,000 clones, with over 80% seen just once and about 8.6% held by the top ten. The material was CD4+ or CD8+ T cells sorted from blood, obtained in a trial of the OX40 agonist ivuxolimab. These receptors were taken from an adult with an advanced solid tumor such as melanoma, head and neck, liver or kidney cancer.

The gene calls are TRBV6-4 and TRBJ1-4; D gene ambiguous. Germline CDR1 reads MRHNA; CDR2 reads SNTAGT. The CDR3 loop spans 18 amino acids. V was pared by 3 bases and J by 1 base, with 18 bases between. CDR3 sequence (DNA): TGTGCCAGCAGTGAAGAGGCAGTCACCTTCCTAACTAATGAAAAACTGTTTTTT. It encodes CASSEEAVTFLTNEKLFF.

This rearrangement joins TRBV27 to TRBJ2-7; D could derive from TRBD1 or TRBD2 (6 bases each). This CDR3 spans 11 amino acids. V gave up 10 bases and J gave up 9 bases, with 16 bases separating them. CDR1 and CDR2 from the germline V gene are MNHEY and SMNVEV (reference sequence). In DNA form, the CDR3 reads TGTGCCACCACCTCGGGGGCTAGGCAGTACTTC. This gives the protein CATTSGARQYF.

The rearrangement uses TRBV7-2 and TRBJ2-1; 7 bases fit TRBD2. V was clipped by 5 bases and J by 6 bases; unmatched bases: 7. Germline lookup yields CDR1 SGHTA and CDR2 FQGNSA. The CDR3 runs to 14 residues. CDR3 sequence (DNA): TGTGCCAGCAGCGCGTACGGGGGGTTCAATGAGCAGTTCTTC. Translation gives CASSAYGGFNEQFF.

The chain recombines TRBV15 with TRBJ2-3, with TRBD2 matching 9 bases. V was pared by 0 bases and J by 5 bases, with 9 bases of the junction left unmatched. In germline, CDR1 is LNHNV, CDR2 YYDKDF (reference sequence). The CDR3 sequence is 17 residues long. For the CDR3, the DNA is TGTGCCACCAGCAGAGAGATTGGGCGGGGGGGCCAAGATACGCAGTATTTT. Translating it yields CATSREIGRGGQDTQYF.

The rearrangement joins TRBV2 to TRBJ1-1, with D tentatively TRBD1 (6 bases). Trimming stripped 8 bases from V and 4 bases from J, with 26 bases between. Germline assignment: CDR1 SNHLY and CDR2 FYNNEI. This CDR3 region has 17 residues. The CDR3 DNA follows: TGTGCCAGCTACCCCACCCCACAGGGAATCGACGGCACTGAAGCTTTCTTT. It is translated as CASYPTPQGIDGTEAFF. Full variable domain (outside the CDR3, taken from reference TRBV2 and TRBJ1-1): EPEVTQTPSHQVTQMGQEVILRCVPISNHLYFYWYRQILGQKVEFLVSFYNNEISEKSEIFDDQFSVERPDGSNFTLKIRSTKLEDSAMYFCASYPTPQGIDGTEAFFGQGTRLTVV.

The chain couples TRBV11-2 to TRBJ2-3, with TRBD2 matching 9 bases. The CDR3 covers 17 residues. After removal of 1 base from V and 6 bases from J, the junction contained 11 bases not matched to a gene. The V gene's germline CDR1 is SGHAT and CDR2 FQNNGV. In DNA form, the CDR3 reads TGTGCCAGCAGCTTAGTCCCGGCGGGGGGGGTACGGGATACGCAGTATTTT. Protein product: CASSLVPAGGVRDTQYF.

This chain links TRBV18 with TRBJ2-5; 8 positions agree with TRBD1. Germline CDR1 KGHSH, CDR2 LQKENI. CDR3 size: 14 residues. Unmatched junction bases numbered 3, after V lost 4 bases and J lost 2 bases. CDR3 DNA: TGTGCCAGCTCACAGGACAGGGCTCAAGAGACCCAGTACTTC. Amino acid sequence: CASSQDRAQETQYF.

CDR3 sequence (DNA): TGTGCCAGCAGCCCCCTGCTAGGGGGGGGCACTGAAGCTTTCTTT. Its translation: CASSPLLGGGTEAFF. The chain has TRBV7-3 and TRBJ1-1; D possibly corresponds to TRBD1 (6 bases). V lost 5 bases, J lost 4 bases, and 17 bases lay in between. The CDR3 length is 15 residues. Germline V gene data show CDR1 as SGHTA and CDR2 as FQGTGA.

The chain employs TRBV5-6 and TRBJ2-7; D gene unclear. This CDR3 contains 13 residues. Between the trimmed V and J ends, which lost 4 bases and 7 bases, there was a span of 15 bases. CDR1 is SGHDT, CDR2 YYEEEE, per germline. The CDR3 DNA sequence: TGTGCCAGCAGCCTGGCCGGGCTGGAAGAGCAGTACTTC. Translating it yields CASSLAGLEEQYF.

V is TRBV2 and J is TRBJ2-1; 8 bases are shared with TRBD2. V shed 8 bases, J shed 4 bases, and the junction held 10 bases outside the gene matches. The CDR3 totals 15 residues. Germline-derived CDR1 and CDR2 are SNHLY and FYNNEI. The CDR3 DNA reads TGTGCCAGCCCGGTGCGGGGGGCCGCATACAATGAGCAGTTCTTC. Translating gives CASPVRGAAYNEQFF.

The table lists this clone with a count of one. The rearrangement joins TRBV5-4 to TRBJ1-1; D unclear. CDR1 is SGHNT, CDR2 YYREEE, per germline (reference sequence). The germline V and J ends were trimmed by 0 bases and 2 bases, with 5 bases remaining between them. The CDR3 is made up of 13 amino acids. CDR3 sequence reads: CASSLGTNTEAFF. The CDR3 bases are TGTGCCAGCAGCTTGGGGACCAACACTGAAGCTTTCTTT. The variable domain in full, completed from reference TRBV5-4 and TRBJ1-1, reads ETGVTQSPTHLIKTRGQQVTLRCSSQSGHNTVSWYQQALGQGPQFIFQYYREEENGRGNFPPRFSGLQFPNYSSELNVNALELDDSALYLCASSLGTNTEAFFGQGTRLTVV.

The V gene is TRBV4-1, the J gene TRBJ1-1; D is undetermined. CDR1 MGHRA and CDR2 YSYEKL come from the germline V gene. V was cut by 3 bases and J by 7 bases, with 9 bases left in between. This CDR3 comprises 12 residues. CDR3 sequence: CASSHLRDEAFF. DNA for the CDR3: TGCGCCAGCAGCCACCTCCGGGATGAAGCTTTCTTT.

This clone was detected only once. The chain carries TRBV4-2 and TRBJ2-5; the match to TRBD2 covers 9 bases. In germline, CDR1 is LGHNA, CDR2 YNFKEQ. The CDR3 extends over 15 amino acids. Losses at the gene ends were 2 bases for V and 0 bases for J; bases not matched to a gene: 1. The CDR3 DNA reads TGTGCCAGCAGCCAAACTAGCGGGTACCAAGAGACCCAGTACTTC. Amino acid sequence: CASSQTSGYQETQYF.

The V call is TRBV9, the J call TRBJ2-2, with no clear D. The CDR3 spans 16 residues. The V gene's germline CDR1 is SGDLS and CDR2 YYNGEE. The ends were cut back, 0 bases at V and 3 bases at J, with 12 bases in the middle. CDR3 residues: CASSVAAFRDTGELFF. CDR3 nucleotides: TGTGCCAGCAGCGTAGCTGCGTTTCGGGACACCGGGGAGCTGTTTTTT. Full variable domain (missing parts from reference TRBV9 and TRBJ2-2): DSGVTQTPKHLITATGQRVTLRCSPRSGDLSVYWYQQSLDQGLQFLIQYYNGEERAKGNILERFSAQQFPDLHSELNLSSLELGDSALYFCASSVAAFRDTGELFFGEGSRLTVL.

The genes are TRBV27 and TRBJ2-1, with 8 bases matching TRBD1. Losses at the gene ends were 4 bases for V and 7 bases for J; bases not matched to a gene: 6. Germline V gene data show CDR1 as MNHEY and CDR2 as SMNVEV (reference sequence). CDR3 size: 14 residues. In nucleotides, the CDR3 is TGTGCCAGCAGTTATCGGACAGGGTCTAATGAGCAGTTCTTC. Residues: CASSYRTGSNEQFF.

The genes are TRBV7-9 and TRBJ1-1, with a weak D call TRBD1 (5 bases). CDR1 and CDR2 (germline): SEHNR, FQNEAQ (reference sequence). Trimming took off 5 bases at V and 4 bases at J, with 17 bases between the two ends. The CDR3 loop spans 15 amino acids. The CDR3 bases are TGTGCCAGCAGCCCTACCGGGGGAATTCGCACTGAAGCTTTCTTT. Translation: CASSPTGGIRTEAFF.

The chain joins TRBV7-2 to TRBJ2-3, with TRBD1 matching 8 bases. V dropped 3 bases and J dropped 1; count of bases not matched to a gene: 0. Germline CDR1 is SGHTA and CDR2 is FQGNSA. The CDR3 runs to 14 residues. CDR3 amino acids: CASSLGQGTDTQYF. The CDR3 DNA reads TGTGCCAGCAGCTTGGGACAGGGCACAGATACGCAGTATTTT.

This chain connects TRBV4-1 to TRBJ2-5; tentatively, D is TRBD2 (6 bases). The V gene's germline CDR1 is MGHRA and CDR2 YSYEKL. V shed 0 bases and J shed 2 bases, with 16 bases lying between them. There are 17 residues in the CDR3. DNA of the CDR3: TGCGCCAGCAGCCAAGAGGATGGGGGGTTAGGGCAAGAGACCCAGTACTTC. It codes for CASSQEDGGLGQETQYF.

V and J are TRBV29-1 and TRBJ2-5, with unresolved D. The length of the CDR3 is 12 residues. V lost 5 bases to trimming and J lost 4 bases, with 11 bases between them. Germline V gene lookup returns CDR1 SQVTM and CDR2 ANQGSEA. In DNA, the CDR3 is TGCAGCGTTCCCGGGCTCGCAGAGACCCAGTACTTC. As protein: CSVPGLAETQYF. Full variable domain (remainder filled in from reference TRBV29-1 and TRBJ2-5): SAVISQKPSRDICQRGTSLTIQCQVDSQVTMMFWYRQQPGQSLTLIATANQGSEATYESGFVIDKFPISRPNLTFSTLTVSNMSPEDSSIYLCSVPGLAETQYFGPGTRLLVL.

This chain joins TRBV6-6 and TRBJ2-3; D gene ambiguous. The V end was cut by 7 bases, the J end by 1 base, with 6 bases between. The germline CDR1 and CDR2 sequences are MNHNY and SVGAGI (reference sequence). The CDR3 covers 12 residues. In nucleotides, the CDR3 is TGTGCCAGCAACATGGGCACAGATACGCAGTATTTT. Protein sequence: CASNMGTDTQYF.

CDR3: CASSLIAGGETQYF. The CDR3 nucleotides read TGTGCCAGCAGCTTAATAGCGGGGGGAGAGACCCAGTACTTC. The chain recombines TRBV11-2 with TRBJ2-5; 10 bases agree with TRBD2. J gave up 4 bases and V 2 bases, and 1 base lay outside the gene matches. CDR1 is SGHAT, CDR2 FQNNGV, per germline. CDR3 length: 14 amino acids.

The rearrangement links TRBV19 to TRBJ2-1; D not resolved. Trimming took 3 bases from V and 3 from J, leaving 6 bases between them. Looked up from germline, CDR1 is LNHDA and CDR2 is SQIVND (reference sequence). The CDR3 extends over 13 amino acids. In DNA form, the CDR3 reads TGTGCCAGTAGTATTATCAGCTACAATGAGCAGTTCTTC. It yields the protein CASSIISYNEQFF.

The rearrangement links TRBV11-2 to TRBJ2-5; TRBD2 matches 11 bases. V shed 1 base, J shed 3 bases, and the junction held 4 bases outside the gene matches. Per the germline V gene, CDR1 is SGHAT and CDR2 is FQNNGV. CDR3 size: 16 residues. The CDR3 loop is CASSLALLAGEETQYF. The CDR3 nucleotides are TGTGCCAGCAGCTTAGCCCTACTAGCGGGGGAAGAGACCCAGTACTTC.

The chain recombines TRBV10-3 with TRBJ2-1; D unclear. CDR3 length equals 15 residues. V was cut by 0 bases and J by 7 bases, with 13 bases left in between. CDR1 and CDR2 (germline): ENHRY, SYGVKD. This chain's CDR3 is CAISESDNYQNEQFF. The CDR3 region has the DNA TGTGCCATCAGTGAGTCTGACAACTATCAGAATGAGCAGTTCTTC.

The rearrangement uses TRBV12-5 and TRBJ2-5; 9 bases are shared with TRBD1. Germline lookup yields CDR1 LGHNT and CDR2 FRNRAP. The junction had 4 bases not matched to a gene; V was cut back by 0 bases and J by 5 bases. CDR3 length: 15 residues. The CDR3 loop reads CASGLVQGAGETQYF. Written as DNA, the CDR3 is TGTGCTAGTGGTTTGGTACAGGGGGCTGGGGAGACCCAGTACTTC. Drawing the rest from reference TRBV12-5 and TRBJ2-5, the complete variable domain is DARVTQTPRHKVTEMGQEVTMRCQPILGHNTVFWYRQTMMQGLELLAYFRNRAPLDDSGMPKDRFSAEMPDATLATLKIQPSEPRDSAVYFCASGLVQGAGETQYFGPGTRLLVL.

V is TRBV13 and J is TRBJ2-1, with a tentative D call TRBD1 (5 bases). The CDR3 is made up of 13 amino acids. V was shortened by 1 base and J by 9 bases, with 10 bases between the two germline ends. Looked up from germline, CDR1 is PRHDT and CDR2 is FYEKMQ (reference sequence). The CDR3 DNA sequence: TGTGCCAGCAGCTTAGACAGGTTAGGTGAGCAGTTCTTC. Encoded protein: CASSLDRLGEQFF.